Following are 10 T cell receptor beta chains from one sample sequenced in a study of cytotoxic CD8 clonotypes in ibrutinib-treated CLL. Clones were sequenced by immunoSEQ multiplex PCR, and TCRdb holds only the in-frame ones, with some missing. This sample has some 200,000 clones; around 70% occur once, and the top ten carry roughly 5.8%. Sequencing used PBMCs, obtained after 12 months of ibrutinib treatment. The receptors stem from a human donor with chronic lymphocytic leukemia.

For this clone: The junction differs from germline at one of its ends, possibly a read error. The genes are TRBV30 and TRBJ2-2; 13 nucleotides align to TRBD2. The germline CDR1 and CDR2 sequences are GTSNPN and SVGIG (reference sequence). This CDR3 is built from 14 residues. CDR3 nucleotides: TGTGCCGGGAGACTAGCGGGAGGAACCGGGGAGCTGTTTTTT. It translates to CAGRLAGGTGELFF.

V and J are TRBV5-4 and TRBJ2-2; D is possibly TRBD1 (6 bases). V lost 4 bases and J lost 3, with 10 bases in between. The CDR3 runs to 14 residues. The germline gives CDR1 SGHNT, CDR2 YYREEE (reference sequence). CDR3 nucleotide sequence: TGTGCCAGCAGCACAGGGTATTACACCGGGGAGCTGTTTTTT. Translated, it gives CASSTGYYTGELFF.

A single count supports this clone. The chain recombines TRBV5-5 with TRBJ2-7; 11 bases align to TRBD1. Germline lookup yields CDR1 SGHKS and CDR2 YYEKEE (reference sequence). The J segment lost 4 bases and the V segment lost 4 bases, leaving 7 bases of the junction unmatched. The CDR3 is made up of 15 amino acids. This CDR3 reads CASSTRTGGPYEQYF. The CDR3 DNA reads as TGTGCCAGCAGCACGCGGACAGGGGGCCCATACGAGCAGTACTTC.

V and J are TRBV19 and TRBJ2-4; tentatively, D is TRBD1 (7 bases). The V gene lost 1 base and the J gene lost 2 bases, with 12 bases spanning the gap. Germline CDR1 and CDR2: LNHDA and SQIVND (reference sequence). This CDR3 has 16 residues. As DNA, the CDR3 is TGTGCCAGTAGTATAGGGGGGGACAGAACCAAAAACATTCAGTACTTC. Protein sequence: CASSIGGDRTKNIQYF.

The count of this clone is one. This chain links TRBV25-1 with TRBJ1-2; 7 nucleotides match TRBD1. The trim removed 3 bases at V and 8 bases at J, leaving 9 bases unmatched. Germline CDR1 and CDR2: MGHDK and SYGVNS. The CDR3 runs 14 residues. CDR3 sequence reads: CASSENHRGFGYTF. The CDR3 DNA sequence: TGTGCCAGCAGTGAGAATCACAGGGGCTTCGGCTACACCTTC.

This sequence joins TRBV30 and TRBJ1-5, with D unresolved. This CDR3 has 13 residues. Germline CDR1 is GTSNPN and CDR2 is SVGIG (reference sequence). Trimming took 0 bases from V and 7 from J, leaving 10 bases between them. The CDR3 protein is CAWSVLGYQPQHF. The DNA of the CDR3 is TGTGCCTGGAGTGTTCTGGGGTACCAGCCCCAGCATTTT.

The chain uses TRBV2 and TRBJ2-7; D remains unclear. The CDR3 consists of 11 residues. Germline V gene data show CDR1 as SNHLY and CDR2 as FYNNEI. The germline V and J ends were trimmed by 2 bases and 7 bases, with 6 bases remaining between them. CDR3 bases: TGTGCCAGCAGTGAAACCAGGGAGCAGTACTTC. Its translation: CASSETREQYF.

This chain joins TRBV13 and TRBJ1-1; a possible D gene is TRBD1 (5 bases). Germline loops: CDR1 PRHDT, CDR2 FYEKMQ (reference sequence). Trimming took off 2 bases at V and 3 bases at J, with 16 bases between the two ends. This CDR3 contains 16 residues. The CDR3 sequence is CASSLSPKGTDTEAFF. In DNA, the CDR3 is TGTGCCAGCAGCTTATCCCCGAAGGGGACGGACACTGAAGCTTTCTTT.

This clone appeared a single time. This chain connects TRBV5-4 to TRBJ1-2, with 9 bases that match TRBD1. Germline values: CDR1 SGHNT, CDR2 YYREEE (reference sequence). The CDR3 is 14 amino acids. After removal of 3 bases from V and 7 bases from J, the junction contained 7 bases not matched to a gene. The CDR3 loop is CASSSDRGTGGYTF. The CDR3 DNA follows: TGTGCCAGCAGCTCGGACAGGGGAACGGGTGGCTACACCTTC.

CDR3 sequence (DNA): TGTGCCAGCAGTTACGGCGAGGGGGCCTATGGCTACACCTTC. Translating it yields CASSYGEGAYGYTF. This chain uses TRBV6-5 with TRBJ1-2; 7 bases match TRBD1. With 2 bases clipped from V and 4 bases from J, the junction kept 4 bases outside the gene matches. Germline assignment: CDR1 MNHEY and CDR2 SVGAGI. This CDR3 comprises 14 residues.